This T cell receptor (beta chain) was sequenced in a study of blood T cell repertoires in COVID-19. Study at large: Samples taken during acute and convalescent COVID-19 were collected in the United States, Italy and Spain. T cells, B-cell-depleted T cells, or PBMCs supplied cDNA or gDNA.

In this sample, this clone turned up a few times. Original handling: Amplification from reference gene primers served as the basis for estimated nucleated cell counts. Libraries were prepared by immunoSEQ multiplex PCR; TCRdb keeps only in-frame clonotypes and omits some of them. That table furnishes V, J and clone size, whereas the DNA furnished D and trimming. The sample carries hundreds of thousands of clones, roughly 89% recorded once. The CDR3 contains 13 residues. In germline, CDR1 is SEHNR, CDR2 FQNEAQ (reference sequence). V was shortened by 8 bases and J by 6 bases, with 16 bases between the two germline ends.

The J gene is TRBJ1-2, the V gene TRBV7-9; maybe TRBD1 (6 bases). Sequencing was done on a sample of peripheral blood. This TCR derives from a woman between 18 and 29 years old who had recovered from COVID-19. The CDR3 bases are TGTGCCAGCCGTGGATCGCAGGGGCATGGCTACACCTTC. Translation: CASRGSQGHGYTF.